These 28 T cell receptor beta chains share one sample of origin, sequenced in a study of CD8+ T cells in alopecia areata. Extracted from the samples, RNA was reverse transcribed into cDNA to serve as the sequencing template. Only in-frame clones appear in the TCRdb table, and some are missing; sequencing was by immunoSEQ multiplex PCR. The table records around 98,000 clones, roughly 47% of them present only once. The sequencing sample was made of CD4+ T cells sorted from blood. These receptors were taken from a human donor with alopecia areata.

This chain connects TRBV30 to TRBJ2-2, with no clear D. The CDR3 has 12 residues. The germline gives CDR1 GTSNPN, CDR2 SVGIG (reference sequence). Trimming took 4 bases from V and 3 from J, leaving 6 bases between them. The DNA for the CDR3 is TGTGCCTGGAAGCGAGACACCGGGGAGCTGTTTTTT. Its protein is CAWKRDTGELFF. The full variable domain, in which reference TRBV30 and TRBJ2-2 provide the parts outside the CDR3, is SQTIHQWPATLVQPVGSPLSLECTVEGTSNPNLYWYRQAAGRGLQLLFYSVGIGQISSEVPQNLSASRPQDRQFILSSKKLLLSDSGFYLCAWKRDTGELFFGEGSRLTVL.

This clone was counted once. The rearrangement joins TRBV30 to TRBJ2-7; 8 positions agree with TRBD1. This CDR3 spans 14 amino acids. Trimming at V came to 0 bases and at J to 4 bases, leaving 5 bases not matched to a gene. Per the germline V gene, CDR1 is GTSNPN and CDR2 is SVGIG (reference sequence). This chain's CDR3 is CAWSVETGEYEQYF. For the CDR3, the DNA is TGTGCCTGGAGTGTCGAGACAGGGGAGTACGAGCAGTACTTC.

CDR3 in amino acids: CASSYRTGGNIQYF. CDR3 in DNA: TGTGCCAGCAGTTATCGGACAGGGGGCAACATTCAGTACTTC. The chain recombines TRBV28 with TRBJ2-4; 11 nucleotides match TRBD1. Germline V gives CDR1 MDHEN, CDR2 SYDVKM. The CDR3 totals 14 residues. V gave up 4 bases and J gave up 7 bases; unmatched junction bases: 3.

This clone was picked up a small number of times. CDR3 protein: CAHGLAGAKNIQYF. The CDR3 DNA sequence: TGTGCCCACGGGCTAGCGGGAGCCAAAAACATTCAGTACTTC. The chain has TRBV28 and TRBJ2-4, with 8 bases fitting TRBD2. The CDR3 has 14 residues. Germline CDR1 and CDR2: MDHEN and SYDVKM. V was clipped by 11 bases and J by 0 bases; unmatched bases: 6.

V gene TRBV6-6 combines with J gene TRBJ2-1; D may be TRBD1 or TRBD2 (5 bases each). With 6 bases removed from V and 8 bases from J, the gap between germline ends came to 17 bases. Germline V gene lookup returns CDR1 MNHNY and CDR2 SVGAGI (reference sequence). The CDR3 has 14 residues. This chain's CDR3 is CASREQAMGDEQFF. CDR3 nucleotides: TGTGCCAGCAGAGAACAGGCGATGGGGGATGAGCAGTTCTTC.

A few counts support this clone. This chain joins TRBV4-1 and TRBJ2-3; the D gene is possibly TRBD2 (6 bases). V gave up 0 bases and J gave up 3 bases, with 7 bases separating them. CDR1 MGHRA and CDR2 YSYEKL come from the germline V gene. CDR3 length: 14 amino acids. The CDR3 loop is CASSQDRGTDTQYF. CDR3 bases: TGCGCCAGCAGCCAAGATCGGGGGACAGATACGCAGTATTTT.

The chain uses TRBV28 and TRBJ1-2; D not resolved. V lost 3 bases, J lost 4 bases, and 12 bases lay in between. The CDR3 spans 14 residues. Germline V lookup: CDR1 MDHEN, CDR2 SYDVKM. The CDR3 spells CASSLDGYSYGYTF. Here the CDR3 DNA reads TGTGCCAGCAGTTTGGACGGATACTCCTATGGCTACACCTTC.

This clone has more than one count but fewer than ten. This sequence joins TRBV27 and TRBJ2-7; 9 bases match TRBD2. V gave up 1 base and J gave up 6 bases; unmatched junction bases: 4. The V gene's germline CDR1 is MNHEY and CDR2 SMNVEV (reference sequence). The CDR3 is 14 amino acids. In DNA form, the CDR3 reads TGTGCCAGCAGTTTATTGGGACTAGCTCCCGAGCAGTACTTC. The encoded protein is CASSLLGLAPEQYF.

The chain joins TRBV30 to TRBJ1-5; no reliable D call. CDR3 size: 14 residues. Between the trimmed V and J ends, which lost 1 base and 3 bases, there was a span of 10 bases. Germline V gene lookup returns CDR1 GTSNPN and CDR2 SVGIG (reference sequence). The CDR3 here is CAWSDNSFNQPQHF. The CDR3 DNA reads as TGTGCCTGGAGTGATAATAGTTTCAATCAGCCCCAGCATTTT.

V usage is TRBV7-3 and J usage is TRBJ2-3, with D unclear. Trimming left V 1 base short and J 4 bases short, with 9 bases between. The CDR3 consists of 14 residues. Per germline, CDR1 SGHTA and CDR2 FQGTGA. CDR3 DNA: TGTGCCAGCAGCTTAAACTACGGGCCAGATACGCAGTATTTT. Amino acid sequence: CASSLNYGPDTQYF.

This chain connects TRBV30 to TRBJ1-2, with D perhaps matching TRBD1 (5 bases). Germline V gives CDR1 GTSNPN, CDR2 SVGIG (reference sequence). V was cut by 3 bases and J by 8 bases, with 13 bases left in between. This CDR3 is built from 12 residues. CDR3 residues: CAWRDINAGYTF. CDR3 in DNA: TGTGCCTGGAGGGACATCAACGCAGGCTACACCTTC.

V and J are TRBV29-1 and TRBJ1-2; D uncertain. In germline, CDR1 is SQVTM, CDR2 ANQGSEA. The V gene lost 7 bases and the J gene lost 8 bases, with 14 bases spanning the gap. The length of the CDR3 is 11 residues. DNA of the CDR3: TGCAGCGCCACTAACCTGGGCGGCTACACCTTC. Protein sequence: CSATNLGGYTF. Using reference TRBV29-1 and TRBJ1-2 for the parts outside the CDR3, the full variable domain is SAVISQKPSRDICQRGTSLTIQCQVDSQVTMMFWYRQQPGQSLTLIATANQGSEATYESGFVIDKFPISRPNLTFSTLTVSNMSPEDSSIYLCSATNLGGYTFGSGTRLTVV.

This clone was seen many times. The rearrangement uses TRBV7-2 and TRBJ2-5, with D maybe TRBD2 (6 bases). Germline V gives CDR1 SGHTA, CDR2 FQGNSA. V was pared by 7 bases and J by 5 bases, with 20 bases between. The CDR3 has 15 amino acids. The CDR3 spells CASTQGARRGETQYF. DNA for the CDR3: TGTGCCAGCACCCAAGGGGCCCGACGGGGGGAGACCCAGTACTTC.

The chain combines TRBV28 with TRBJ2-5; no reliable D call. Germline CDR1 MDHEN, CDR2 SYDVKM. This CDR3 spans 11 amino acids. V shed 3 bases and J shed 3 bases, with 2 bases lying between them. The chain's CDR3 is CASSFEETQYF. The CDR3 DNA follows: TGTGCCAGCAGTTTTGAAGAGACCCAGTACTTC.

This rearrangement joins TRBV30 to TRBJ1-2; 9 bases are shared with TRBD1. The V gene's germline CDR1 is GTSNPN and CDR2 SVGIG (reference sequence). There are 14 residues in the CDR3. The ends lost 4 bases at V and 3 bases at J; junction bases unmatched: 6. CDR3 DNA: TGTGCCTGGAATCGTAGGACAGGGGACTATGGCTACACCTTC. Encoded protein: CAWNRRTGDYGYTF.

This clone turned up a few times. This sequence joins TRBV29-1 and TRBJ1-1; D unresolved. The V end was cut by 4 bases, the J end by 5 bases, with 11 bases between. Germline loops: CDR1 SQVTM, CDR2 ANQGSEA. The CDR3 extends over 12 amino acids. CDR3 in amino acids: CSVAHGVTEAFF. The CDR3, as DNA: TGCAGCGTTGCTCATGGAGTGACTGAAGCTTTCTTT.

This clone was counted only a few times. The chain links TRBV7-2 to TRBJ2-3, with D unclear. Germline CDR1 SGHTA, CDR2 FQGNSA. V was pared by 0 bases and J by 5 bases, with 6 bases between. CDR3 length: 13 residues. Written as DNA, the CDR3 is TGTGCCAGCAGCTTAGCGCGGCGAGATACGCAGTATTTT. Translating gives CASSLARRDTQYF.

The V call is TRBV29-1, the J call TRBJ2-3, with D perhaps TRBD1 (5 bases). The CDR3 has 13 amino acids. CDR1 and CDR2 (germline): SQVTM, ANQGSEA. The V end lost 7 bases, the J end lost 0 bases, and 11 bases lay between the germline ends. The CDR3 nucleotides are TGCAGCGCGCAGGGTAGAAGCACAGATACGCAGTATTTT. Translating it yields CSAQGRSTDTQYF.

This clone was detected a few times. The chain uses TRBV23-1 and TRBJ1-4; D gene ambiguous. TRBV23-1 is an ORF; its function is uncertain. V lost 2 bases and J 8 bases, leaving 9 bases between the germline ends. The CDR3 contains 13 residues. CDR3 DNA: TGCGCCAGCAGTCAACTACCCTTGGAAAAACTGTTTTTT. Residues: CASSQLPLEKLFF.

Remarks on this clone: This CDR3 is also generated by other DNA sequences in the sample. The chain employs TRBV29-1 and TRBJ2-1; D not certain. V was shortened by 3 bases and J by 4 bases, with 4 bases between the two germline ends. Germline V gene data show CDR1 as SQVTM and CDR2 as ANQGSEA. The length of the CDR3 is 11 residues. Here the CDR3 DNA reads TGCAGCGTTGACCGTTACAATGAGCAGTTCTTC. It translates to CSVDRYNEQFF.

The J gene is TRBJ2-4, the V gene TRBV30, with D hard to call. Germline V CDR1 and CDR2: GTSNPN, SVGIG (reference sequence). The CDR3 is 14 amino acids. Trimming removed 3 bases from V and 6 bases from J, with 15 bases in between. CDR3 region: CAWSQTASGNIQYF. CDR3 nucleotides: TGTGCCTGGAGCCAAACAGCGTCCGGAAACATTCAGTACTTC.

This clone was seen a handful of times. The V gene is TRBV7-2, the J gene TRBJ2-6, with D hard to call. Trimming pared 2 bases from V and 1 base from J, leaving 9 bases between. Looked up from germline, CDR1 is SGHTA and CDR2 is FQGNSA. CDR3 size: 16 residues. Here the CDR3 reads CASSLSSKSGANVLTF. The CDR3 region has the DNA TGTGCCAGCAGCTTATCTTCTAAATCTGGGGCCAACGTCCTGACTTTC.

There are a few counts of this clone. The chain has TRBV14 and TRBJ2-7; the match to TRBD2 covers 7 bases. V shed 1 base, J shed 9 bases, and the junction held 6 bases outside the gene matches. This CDR3 spans 13 amino acids. Germline V gives CDR1 SGHDN, CDR2 FVKESK. CDR3: CASSQGSKRGQYF. The CDR3 DNA reads as TGTGCCAGCAGCCAAGGATCGAAGCGGGGGCAGTACTTC. The full variable domain, rest sourced from reference TRBV14 and TRBJ2-7, is EAGVTQFPSHSVIEKGQTVTLRCDPISGHDNLYWYRRVMGKEIKFLLHFVKESKQDESGMPNNRFLAERTGGTYSTLKVQPAELEDSGVYFCASSQGSKRGQYFGPGTRLTVT.

This clone was counted only a few times. The rearrangement uses TRBV9 and TRBJ2-7; tentatively, D is TRBD1 (5 bases). CDR3 length equals 13 residues. V lost 4 bases and J 3 bases, leaving 11 bases between the germline ends. CDR1 and CDR2 from the germline V gene are SGDLS and YYNGEE. For the CDR3, the DNA is TGTGCCAGCAGCAGAGGAACAGGCTACGAGCAGTACTTC. Encoded protein: CASSRGTGYEQYF.

The chain combines TRBV10-3 with TRBJ1-1; a weak D match, TRBD1 (6 bases). Germline V gene lookup returns CDR1 ENHRY and CDR2 SYGVKD. With 6 bases removed from V and 3 bases from J, the gap between germline ends came to 14 bases. This CDR3 has 14 residues. The CDR3 reads CAIRDSTKDTEAFF. The CDR3 bases are TGTGCCATCAGGGACAGCACTAAGGACACTGAAGCTTTCTTT.

The chain is built from TRBV30 and TRBJ1-1; no definite D call. The germline V gene encodes CDR1 GTSNPN and CDR2 SVGIG (reference sequence). V lost 0 bases, J lost 2 bases, and 7 bases lay in between. There are 13 residues in the CDR3. The CDR3 bases are TGTGCCTGGAGTGTAAGTCCTAACACTGAAGCTTTCTTT. It is translated as CAWSVSPNTEAFF.

The chain carries TRBV29-1 and TRBJ2-7; 12 bases agree with TRBD2. Looked up from germline, CDR1 is SQVTM and CDR2 is ANQGSEA. This CDR3 contains 15 residues. V lost 4 bases and J lost 0; bases outside the gene matches: 4. Here the CDR3 DNA reads TGCAGCGTTGGCCTACTAGCGGGGGGCTCCTACGAGCAGTACTTC. Protein: CSVGLLAGGSYEQYF.

This sequence joins TRBV28 and TRBJ2-7; no definite D call. V gave up 6 bases and J gave up 2 bases, with 11 bases separating them. Germline V gene lookup returns CDR1 MDHEN and CDR2 SYDVKM. This CDR3 is built from 13 residues. The DNA for the CDR3 is TGTGCCAGCAGGGTCTCCGGTGCCTACGAGCAGTACTTC. As protein: CASRVSGAYEQYF. The entire variable domain, with the rest obtained from reference TRBV28 and TRBJ2-7, is as follows: DVKVTQSSRYLVKRTGEKVFLECVQDMDHENMFWYRQDPGLGLRLIYFSYDVKMKEKGDIPEGYSVSREKKERFSLILESASTNQTSMYLCASRVSGAYEQYFGPGTRLTVT.